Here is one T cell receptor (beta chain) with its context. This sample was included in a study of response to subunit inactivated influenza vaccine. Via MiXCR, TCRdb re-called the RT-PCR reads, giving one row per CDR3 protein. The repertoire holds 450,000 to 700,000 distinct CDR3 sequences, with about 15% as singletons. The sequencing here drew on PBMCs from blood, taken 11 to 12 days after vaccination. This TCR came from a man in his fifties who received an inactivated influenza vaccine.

CDR3 DNA: TGCAGTGCAAGGAGGGGAGGAAACATTCAGTACTTC. It is translated as CSARRGGNIQYF. The V gene is TRBV20-1, the J gene TRBJ2-4, with D maybe TRBD2 (6 bases). The CDR3 has 12 residues. The V end was cut by 6 bases, the J end by 6 bases, with 12 bases between. From germline, CDR1 is DFQATT and CDR2 SNEGSKA (reference sequence).